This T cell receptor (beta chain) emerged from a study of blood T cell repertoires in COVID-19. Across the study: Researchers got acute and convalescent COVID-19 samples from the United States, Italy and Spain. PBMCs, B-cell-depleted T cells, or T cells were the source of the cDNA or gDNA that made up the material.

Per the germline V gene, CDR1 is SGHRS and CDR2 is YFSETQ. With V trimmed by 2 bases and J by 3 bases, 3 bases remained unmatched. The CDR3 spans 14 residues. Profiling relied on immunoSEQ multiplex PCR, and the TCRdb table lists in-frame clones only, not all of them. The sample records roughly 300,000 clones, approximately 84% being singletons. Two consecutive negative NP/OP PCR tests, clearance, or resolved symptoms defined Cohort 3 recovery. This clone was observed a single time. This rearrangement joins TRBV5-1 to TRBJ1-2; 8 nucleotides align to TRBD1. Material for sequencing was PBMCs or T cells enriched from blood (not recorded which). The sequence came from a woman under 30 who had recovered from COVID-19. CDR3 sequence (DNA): TGCGCCAGCAGCTTAGGACAGGGAGACTATGGCTACACCTTC. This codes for CASSLGQGDYGYTF.